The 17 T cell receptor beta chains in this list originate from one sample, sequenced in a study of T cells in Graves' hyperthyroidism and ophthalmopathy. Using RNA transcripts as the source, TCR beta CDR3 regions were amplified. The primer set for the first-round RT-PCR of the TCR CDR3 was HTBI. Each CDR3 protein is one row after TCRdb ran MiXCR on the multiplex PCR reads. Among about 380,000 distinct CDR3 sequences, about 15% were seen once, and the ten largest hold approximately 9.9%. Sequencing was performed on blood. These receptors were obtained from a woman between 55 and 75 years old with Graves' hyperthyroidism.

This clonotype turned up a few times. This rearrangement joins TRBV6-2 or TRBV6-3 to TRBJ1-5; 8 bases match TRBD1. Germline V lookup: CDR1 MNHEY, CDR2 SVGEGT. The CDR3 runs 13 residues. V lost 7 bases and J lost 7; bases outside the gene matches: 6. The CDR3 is CASNDRGQQPQHF. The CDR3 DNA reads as TGTGCCAGCAACGACAGGGGTCAGCAGCCCCAGCATTTT.

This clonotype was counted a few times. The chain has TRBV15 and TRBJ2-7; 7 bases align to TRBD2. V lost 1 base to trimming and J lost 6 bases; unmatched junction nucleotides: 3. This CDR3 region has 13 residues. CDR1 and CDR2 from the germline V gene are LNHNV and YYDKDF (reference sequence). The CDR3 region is CATSRAAGSEQYF. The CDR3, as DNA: TGTGCCACCAGCAGAGCAGCGGGGAGCGAGCAGTACTTC.

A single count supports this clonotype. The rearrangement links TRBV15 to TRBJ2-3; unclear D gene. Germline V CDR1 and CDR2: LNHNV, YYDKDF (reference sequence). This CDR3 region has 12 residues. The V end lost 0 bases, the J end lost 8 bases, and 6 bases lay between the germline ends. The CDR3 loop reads CATSRDRVTQYF. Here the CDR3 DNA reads TGTGCCACCAGCAGAGATCGGGTTACGCAGTATTTT.

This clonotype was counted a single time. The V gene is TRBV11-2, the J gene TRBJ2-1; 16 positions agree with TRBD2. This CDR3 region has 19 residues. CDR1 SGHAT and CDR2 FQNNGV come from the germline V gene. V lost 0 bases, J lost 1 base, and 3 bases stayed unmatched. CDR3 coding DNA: TGTGCCAGCAGCTTAGACCCGGGACTAGCGGGAGGGTCCTACAATGAGCAGTTCTTC. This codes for CASSLDPGLAGGSYNEQFF.

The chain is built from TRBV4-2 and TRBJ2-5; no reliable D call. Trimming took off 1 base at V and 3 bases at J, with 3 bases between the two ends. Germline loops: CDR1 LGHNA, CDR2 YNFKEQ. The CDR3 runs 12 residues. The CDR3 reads CASSQGEETQYF. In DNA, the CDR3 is TGTGCCAGCAGCCAAGGGGAAGAGACCCAGTACTTC.

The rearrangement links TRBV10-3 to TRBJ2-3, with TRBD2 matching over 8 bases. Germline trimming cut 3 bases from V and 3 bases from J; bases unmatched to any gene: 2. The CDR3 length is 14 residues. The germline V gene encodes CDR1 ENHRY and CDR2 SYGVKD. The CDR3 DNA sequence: TGTGCCATCAGTGACCCTAGCGGGACAGATACGCAGTATTTT. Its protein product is CAISDPSGTDTQYF.

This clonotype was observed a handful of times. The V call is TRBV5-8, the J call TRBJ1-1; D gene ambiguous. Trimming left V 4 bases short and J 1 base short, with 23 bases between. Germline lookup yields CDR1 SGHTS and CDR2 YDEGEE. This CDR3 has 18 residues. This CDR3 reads CASSRWGGHALGNTEAFF. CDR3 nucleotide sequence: TGTGCCAGCAGCCGATGGGGTGGGCATGCTCTCGGGAACACTGAAGCTTTCTTT.

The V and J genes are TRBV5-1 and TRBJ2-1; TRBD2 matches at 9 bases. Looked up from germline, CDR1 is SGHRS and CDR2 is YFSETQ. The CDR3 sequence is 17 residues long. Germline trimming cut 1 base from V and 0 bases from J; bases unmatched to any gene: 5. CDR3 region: CASSLTLAGASYNEQFF. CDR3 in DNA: TGCGCCAGCAGCTTGACTTTAGCGGGGGCCTCCTACAATGAGCAGTTCTTC.

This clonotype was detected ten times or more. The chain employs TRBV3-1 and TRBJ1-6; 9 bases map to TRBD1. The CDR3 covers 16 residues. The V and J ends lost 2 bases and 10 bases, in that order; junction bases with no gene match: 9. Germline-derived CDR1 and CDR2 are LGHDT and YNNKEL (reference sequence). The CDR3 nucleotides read TGTGCCAGCAGCCAACTTCCGGGACAGGGACGGTCACCCCTCCACTTT. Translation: CASSQLPGQGRSPLHF. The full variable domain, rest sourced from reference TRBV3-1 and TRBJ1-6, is DTAVSQTPKYLVTQMGNDKSIKCEQNLGHDTMYWYKQDSKKFLKIMFSYNNKELIINETVPNRFSPKSPDKAHLNLHINSLELGDSAVYFCASSQLPGQGRSPLHFGNGTRLTVT.

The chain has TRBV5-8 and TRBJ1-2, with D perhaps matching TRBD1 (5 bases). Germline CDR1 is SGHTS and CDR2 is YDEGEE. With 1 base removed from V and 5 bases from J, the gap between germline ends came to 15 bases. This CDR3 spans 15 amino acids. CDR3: CASSLQARERYGYTF. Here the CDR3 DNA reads TGTGCCAGCAGCTTGCAGGCCAGGGAGAGATATGGCTACACCTTC.

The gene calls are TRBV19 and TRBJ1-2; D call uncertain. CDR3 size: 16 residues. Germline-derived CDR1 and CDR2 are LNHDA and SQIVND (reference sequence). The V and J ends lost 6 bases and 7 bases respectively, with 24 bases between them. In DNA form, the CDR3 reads TGTGCCAGTAGCCCCCCCGAGAGTGTATCTGGCTCTGGCTACACCTTC. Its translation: CASSPPESVSGSGYTF.

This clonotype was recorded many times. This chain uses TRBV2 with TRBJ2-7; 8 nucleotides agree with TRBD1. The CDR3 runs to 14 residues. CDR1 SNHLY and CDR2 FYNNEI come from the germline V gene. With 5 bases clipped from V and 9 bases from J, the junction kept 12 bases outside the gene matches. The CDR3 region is CASSQSGTGRGQYF. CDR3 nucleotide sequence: TGTGCCAGCAGTCAGTCCGGGACAGGTCGCGGGCAGTACTTC.

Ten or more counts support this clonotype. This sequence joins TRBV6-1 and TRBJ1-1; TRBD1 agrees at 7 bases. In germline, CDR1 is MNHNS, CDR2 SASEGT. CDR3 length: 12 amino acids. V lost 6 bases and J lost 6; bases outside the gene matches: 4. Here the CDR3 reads CASSLGGSEAFF. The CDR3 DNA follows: TGTGCCAGCAGCCTAGGGGGCTCTGAAGCTTTCTTT.

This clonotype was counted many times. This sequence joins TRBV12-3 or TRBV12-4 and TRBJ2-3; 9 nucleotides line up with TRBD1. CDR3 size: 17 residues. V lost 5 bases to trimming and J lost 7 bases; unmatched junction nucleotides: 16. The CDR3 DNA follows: TGTGCCAGCAGTCTTCCAACGGGACAGGGTAATAGATATACGCAGTATTTT. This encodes CASSLPTGQGNRYTQYF.

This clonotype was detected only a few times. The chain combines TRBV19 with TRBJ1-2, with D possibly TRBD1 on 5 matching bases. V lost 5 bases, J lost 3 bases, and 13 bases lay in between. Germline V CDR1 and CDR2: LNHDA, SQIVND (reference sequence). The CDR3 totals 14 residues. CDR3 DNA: TGTGCCAGTAGTGCAAACCAGGGTTACTATGGCTACACCTTC. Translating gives CASSANQGYYGYTF. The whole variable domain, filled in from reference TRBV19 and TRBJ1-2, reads DGGITQSPKYLFRKEGQNVTLSCEQNLNHDAMYWYRQDPGQGLRLIYYSQIVNDFQKGDIAEGYSVSREKKESFPLTVTSAQKNPTAFYLCASSANQGYYGYTFGSGTRLTVV.

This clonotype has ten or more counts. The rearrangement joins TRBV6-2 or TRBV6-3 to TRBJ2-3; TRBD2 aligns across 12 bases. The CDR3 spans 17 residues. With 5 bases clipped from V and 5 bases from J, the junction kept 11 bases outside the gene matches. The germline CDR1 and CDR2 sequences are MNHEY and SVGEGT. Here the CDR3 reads CASSLGLAGRREDTQYF. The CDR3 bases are TGTGCCAGCAGTCTCGGACTAGCGGGACGGCGGGAAGATACGCAGTATTTT.

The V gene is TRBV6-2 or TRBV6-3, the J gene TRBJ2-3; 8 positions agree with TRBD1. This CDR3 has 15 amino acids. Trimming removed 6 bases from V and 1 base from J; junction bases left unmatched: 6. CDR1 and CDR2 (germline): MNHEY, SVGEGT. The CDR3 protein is CASSPTGVGTDTQYF. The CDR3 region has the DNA TGTGCCAGCAGCCCGACAGGGGTTGGCACAGATACGCAGTATTTT.